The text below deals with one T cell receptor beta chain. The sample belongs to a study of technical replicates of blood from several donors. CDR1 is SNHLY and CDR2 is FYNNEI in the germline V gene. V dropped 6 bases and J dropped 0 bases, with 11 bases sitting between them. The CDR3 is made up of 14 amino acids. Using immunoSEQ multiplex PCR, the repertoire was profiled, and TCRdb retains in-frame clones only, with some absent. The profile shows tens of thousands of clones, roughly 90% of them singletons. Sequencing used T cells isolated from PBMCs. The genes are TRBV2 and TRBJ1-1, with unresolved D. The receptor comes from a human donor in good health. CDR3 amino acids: CASSFTELNTEAFF. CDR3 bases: TGTGCCAGCAGCTTTACAGAGTTGAACACTGAAGCTTTCTTT.